This note documents a single TCR beta chain sequence. This entry belongs to a study of OX40 agonist ivuxolimab in advanced cancers. Generated by immunoSEQ multiplex PCR, the TCRdb table keeps only in-frame clones and is missing some. Found here are about 79,000 clones, about 85% of them singletons; the top ten hold less than 4.5%. V shed 2 bases and J shed 2 bases, with 10 bases lying between them. Germline lookup yields CDR1 SGHTA and CDR2 FQGNSA. This CDR3 has 15 residues. The specimen comprised CD4+ or CD8+ T cells sorted from blood, sampled in a trial of the OX40 agonist ivuxolimab. The TCR sequence derives from an adult with an advanced solid tumor such as melanoma, head and neck, liver or kidney cancer. The chain has TRBV7-2 and TRBJ2-1, with TRBD2 as a possible D gene (5 bases). CDR3 sequence reads: CASSLLGRTYNEQFF. The CDR3 coding sequence is TGTGCCAGCAGCTTATTGGGGAGAACCTACAATGAGCAGTTCTTC.